A single sample gave rise to the 10 T cell receptor beta chains below, sequenced in a study of T cells in women clearing cervical HPV infection. Clones were read by immunoSEQ multiplex PCR, and TCRdb kept only the in-frame ones, dropping some. Its table records around 19,000 clones. The sequenced sample consisted of blood buffy coat. The receptors derive from a woman between 18 and 70 years old with a cervical HPV16 infection that either progressed to CIN3+ or cleared (not recorded which).

Concerning this clone itself: The CDR3 end is not reached by the read, which stops 3 residues before it; the germline J gene fills it in. V is TRBV5-1 and J is TRBJ2-5; D remains unclear. V gave up 3 bases and J gave up 4 bases, with 13 bases separating them. The CDR3 runs to 14 residues. Germline CDR1 is SGHRS and CDR2 is YFSETQ. CDR3 loop: CASSSDGWAETQYF. Partial CDR3 DNA: TGCGCCAGCAGCTCCGATGGATGGGCAGAGACC.

Concerning this clone: The CDR3 end lies 3 residues beyond the end of the read and is filled in from the germline J gene. The chain is built from TRBV24-1 and TRBJ2-5, with 7 bases lining up with TRBD2. The CDR3 sequence is 16 residues long. V was pared by 0 bases and J by 1 base, with 4 bases of the junction left unmatched. CDR1 KGHDR and CDR2 SFDVKD come from the germline V gene. CDR3 amino acids: CATSDLRGEPQETQYF. The sequenced CDR3 bases are TGTGCCACCAGTGATTTGCGGGGGGAACCCCAAGAGACC.

Note on this clone: With the read ending 3 residues before the CDR3 end, the germline J gene is used to fill in that end. The V call is TRBV20-1, the J call TRBJ2-3; 8 bases agree with TRBD2. J was trimmed by 0 bases and V by 0 bases; bases with no gene match: 8. This CDR3 contains 17 residues. Germline V lookup: CDR1 DFQATT, CDR2 SNEGSKA (reference sequence). The CDR3 sequence: CSARDSGTRYSTDTQYF. The CDR3 DNA, read in part, is TGCAGTGCTAGAGATAGTGGGACTAGATATAGCACAGATACG.

CDR3 sequence: CASGGTGGGGELFF. Partial CDR3 DNA: TGTGCCAGCGGTGGGACAGGGGGCGGCGGGGAG. The chain uses TRBV2 and TRBJ2-2; 12 bases map to TRBD1. Sequencing ends 3 residues short of the CDR3 end; the germline J gene provides the rest. CDR1 and CDR2 from the germline V gene are SNHLY and FYNNEI. Unmatched junction bases numbered 5, after V lost 8 bases and J lost 7 bases. The CDR3 consists of 14 residues.

Note on this clone: The CDR3 extends 3 residues past the end of the read, so its final part is completed from the germline J gene. V usage is TRBV24-1 and J usage is TRBJ1-2; 7 bases line up with TRBD1. V dropped 4 bases and J dropped 5; count of bases not matched to a gene: 9. The germline CDR1 and CDR2 sequences are KGHDR and SFDVKD. The CDR3 length is 15 residues. The CDR3 DNA, read in part, is TGTGCCACCAGTGACCCCAACAGGGGAGAATATGGC. Amino acids: CATSDPNRGEYG. The CDR3 in full is CATSDPNRGEYGYTF.

Frequency places this clone as medium-sized. The read terminates 3 residues ahead of where the CDR3 ends, so the germline J gene completes it. The V and J genes are TRBV14 and TRBJ2-3, with D unresolved. Trimming removed 6 bases at V and 5 bases at J, with 12 bases between. This CDR3 region has 13 residues. CDR1 and CDR2 from the germline V gene are SGHDN and FVKESK. CDR3 bases read: TGTGCCAGCAGTCCAAGATACGGAGATACG. Amino acids: CASSPRYGDT. From start to end, the CDR3 is CASSPRYGDTQYF. The variable domain in full, with the rest retrieved from reference TRBV14 and TRBJ2-3, is EAGVTQFPSHSVIEKGQTVTLRCDPISGHDNLYWYRRVMGKEIKFLLHFVKESKQDESGMPNNRFLAERTGGTYSTLKVQPAELEDSGVYFCASSPRYGDTQYFGPGTRLTVL.

Turning to this clone: The DNA ends 3 residues before the CDR3 does, and the rest of the CDR3 is filled in from the germline J gene. The genes are TRBV6-1 and TRBJ2-2; TRBD1 agrees at 7 bases. CDR1 MNHNS and CDR2 SASEGT come from the germline V gene. With V trimmed by 0 bases and J by 5 bases, 3 bases remained unmatched. There are 15 residues in the CDR3. CDR3 sequence reads: CASSEAGTVTGELFF. The DNA read from the CDR3 is TGTGCCAGCAGTGAAGCGGGGACAGTGACCGGGGAG.

About this clone itself: Read sequence stops 3 residues before the CDR3 end, and the germline J gene provides the missing end. V usage is TRBV20-1 and J usage is TRBJ2-3; TRBD2 matches at 8 bases. The CDR3 extends over 15 amino acids. With V trimmed by 5 bases and J by 2 bases, 9 bases remained unmatched. The germline gives CDR1 DFQATT, CDR2 SNEGSKA (reference sequence). CDR3 DNA (partial): TGCAGTGCTCCCACCGTCGGGGGGGCCACAGATACG. Translating gives CSAPTVGGATDT. The full CDR3 reads CSAPTVGGATDTQYF.

The CDR3 loop is CASSLVTGNEKLFF. The CDR3 DNA, read in part, is TGCGCCAGCAGCTTGGTGACAGGGAATGAAAAA. The rearrangement joins TRBV5-1 to TRBJ1-4, with 7 nucleotides matching TRBD1. The read falls 3 residues short of the CDR3 end, and the missing part is taken from the germline J gene. The V gene's germline CDR1 is SGHRS and CDR2 YFSETQ. The CDR3 is made up of 14 amino acids. The ends lost 0 bases at V and 5 bases at J; junction bases unmatched: 1.

Regarding this clone: The read terminates 3 residues ahead of where the CDR3 ends, so the germline J gene completes it. V and J are TRBV20-1 and TRBJ1-4; 9 bases match TRBD1. In germline, CDR1 is DFQATT, CDR2 SNEGSKA (reference sequence). CDR3 length: 15 amino acids. The V segment lost 5 bases and the J segment 7 bases; nucleotides outside the gene matches: 11. The sequenced CDR3 bases are TGCAGTGCTTCCAAGACGGGACAGGGAGTTGAAAAA. Translation: CSASKTGQGVEK. The CDR3 as a whole reads CSASKTGQGVEKLFF.